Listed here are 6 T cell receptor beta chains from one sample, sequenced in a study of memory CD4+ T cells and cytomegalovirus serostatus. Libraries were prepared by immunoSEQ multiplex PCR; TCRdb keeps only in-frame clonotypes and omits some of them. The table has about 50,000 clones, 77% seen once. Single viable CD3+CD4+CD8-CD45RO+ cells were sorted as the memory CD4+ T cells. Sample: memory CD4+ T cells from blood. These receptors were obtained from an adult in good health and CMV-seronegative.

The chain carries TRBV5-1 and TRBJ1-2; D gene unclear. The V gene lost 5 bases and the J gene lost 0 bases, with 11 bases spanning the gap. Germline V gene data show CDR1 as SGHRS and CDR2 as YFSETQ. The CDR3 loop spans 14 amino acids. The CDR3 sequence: CASRSATTNYGYTF. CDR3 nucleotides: TGCGCCAGCAGGTCGGCTACTACTAACTATGGCTACACCTTC. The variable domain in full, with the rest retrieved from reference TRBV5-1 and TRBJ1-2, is KAGVTQTPRYLIKTRGQQVTLSCSPISGHRSVSWYQQTPGQGLQFLFEYFSETQRNKGNFPGRFSGRQFSNSRSEMNVSTLELGDSALYLCASRSATTNYGYTFGSGTRLTVV.

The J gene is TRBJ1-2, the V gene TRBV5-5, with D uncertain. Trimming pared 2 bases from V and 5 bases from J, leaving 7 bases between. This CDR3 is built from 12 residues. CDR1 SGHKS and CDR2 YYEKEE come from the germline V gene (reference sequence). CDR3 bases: TGTGCCAGCAGCTTCCCCGGGTATGGCTACACCTTC. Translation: CASSFPGYGYTF.

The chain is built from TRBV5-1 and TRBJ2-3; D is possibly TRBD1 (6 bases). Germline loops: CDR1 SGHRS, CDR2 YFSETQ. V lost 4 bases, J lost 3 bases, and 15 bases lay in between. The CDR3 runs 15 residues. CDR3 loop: CASSKQGPSTDTQYF. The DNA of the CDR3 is TGCGCCAGCAGCAAACAGGGCCCCAGTACAGATACGCAGTATTTT. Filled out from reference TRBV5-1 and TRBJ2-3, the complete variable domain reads KAGVTQTPRYLIKTRGQQVTLSCSPISGHRSVSWYQQTPGQGLQFLFEYFSETQRNKGNFPGRFSGRQFSNSRSEMNVSTLELGDSALYLCASSKQGPSTDTQYFGPGTRLTVL.

This CDR3 reads CAISEPGQGAGYGYTF. CDR3 bases: TGTGCCATCAGTGAGCCGGGACAGGGGGCGGGCTATGGCTACACCTTC. The chain carries TRBV10-3 and TRBJ1-2; 12 nucleotides match TRBD1. J gave up 4 bases and V 2 bases, and 5 bases lay outside the gene matches. The CDR3 totals 16 residues. Germline loops: CDR1 ENHRY, CDR2 SYGVKD.

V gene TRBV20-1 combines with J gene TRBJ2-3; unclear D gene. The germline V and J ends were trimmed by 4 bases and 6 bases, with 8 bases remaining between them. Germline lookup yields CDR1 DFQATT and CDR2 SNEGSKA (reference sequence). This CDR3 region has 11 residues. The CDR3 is CSATYADTQYF. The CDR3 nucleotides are TGCAGTGCTACCTATGCGGATACGCAGTATTTT.

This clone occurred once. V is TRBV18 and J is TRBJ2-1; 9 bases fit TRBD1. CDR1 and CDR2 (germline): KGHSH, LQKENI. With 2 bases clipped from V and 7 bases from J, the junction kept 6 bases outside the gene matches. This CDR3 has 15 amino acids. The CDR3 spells CASSPAGTGLNEQFF. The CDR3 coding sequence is TGTGCCAGCTCACCAGCCGGGACAGGGCTGAATGAGCAGTTCTTC.